These 11 T cell receptor beta chains came from one sample sequenced in a study of shared clonotypes between healthy human individuals. Naive-designated CD8 cells lacked CD45RO, were positively enriched for CCR7, and omitted terminally differentiated effector memory CD45RA+ cells. Profiled with immunoSEQ multiplex PCR; TCRdb holds only in-frame clones, not every one. The table records some 1,900,000 clones, approximately 95% of them present only once. The sample taken for sequencing was naive CD8+ T cells sorted from blood. The receptor set was obtained from a man younger than 30 in good health.

This clone appeared a single time. The chain links TRBV10-3 to TRBJ1-2; D perhaps matches TRBD1 (5 bases). The length of the CDR3 is 12 residues. Germline values: CDR1 ENHRY, CDR2 SYGVKD. Trimming took 3 bases from V and 6 from J, leaving 8 bases between them. The CDR3 loop reads CAISDSRDGYTF. DNA for the CDR3: TGTGCCATCAGTGATTCCAGGGATGGCTACACCTTC.

Of note for this clone: Other DNA sequences in this specimen translate into the identical CDR3. The V gene is TRBV27, the J gene TRBJ1-1, with 7 bases fitting TRBD1. This CDR3 is built from 14 residues. V lost 5 bases to trimming and J lost 2 bases; unmatched junction nucleotides: 5. Germline V CDR1 and CDR2: MNHEY, SMNVEV (reference sequence). The CDR3 reads CASSLRQGNTEAFF. CDR3 DNA: TGTGCCAGCAGTCTACGACAGGGAAACACTGAAGCTTTCTTT.

This chain joins TRBV6-5 and TRBJ2-1, with 8 bases that match TRBD2. There are 16 residues in the CDR3. V dropped 1 base and J dropped 7; count of bases not matched to a gene: 9. In germline, CDR1 is MNHEY, CDR2 SVGAGI. Written as DNA, the CDR3 is TGTGCCAGCAGTTACTTACCGGGGGGGCCCGTTAATGAGCAGTTCTTC. Translating it yields CASSYLPGGPVNEQFF.

The CDR3 loop reads CASSFRDRGQETQYF. The DNA of the CDR3 is TGTGCCAGCAGCTTTCGGGACAGGGGGCAAGAGACCCAGTACTTC. The chain uses TRBV7-9 and TRBJ2-5; 11 positions agree with TRBD1. Germline loops: CDR1 SEHNR, CDR2 FQNEAQ (reference sequence). The length of the CDR3 is 15 residues. V gave up 3 bases and J gave up 2 bases; unmatched junction bases: 2.

Only one count was recorded for this clone. The V and J genes are TRBV5-1 and TRBJ2-3, with 7 bases that match TRBD1. Trimming removed 0 bases from V and 5 bases from J; junction bases left unmatched: 6. Germline values: CDR1 SGHRS, CDR2 YFSETQ. The CDR3 is 15 residues long. The CDR3 DNA is TGCGCCAGCAGCTTGGACCATACAGGGGTAGATACGCAGTATTTT. It specifies CASSLDHTGVDTQYF.

The rearrangement joins TRBV2 to TRBJ2-7, with unresolved D. This CDR3 spans 11 amino acids. Germline CDR1 and CDR2: SNHLY and FYNNEI. Trimming left V 8 bases short and J 1 base short, with 6 bases between. The CDR3 is CASLGSYEQYF. CDR3 DNA: TGTGCCAGCCTGGGGTCCTACGAGCAGTACTTC.

This rearrangement joins TRBV19 to TRBJ2-7, with D possibly TRBD2 on 5 matching bases. With 5 bases removed from V and 2 bases from J, the gap between germline ends came to 16 bases. The CDR3 consists of 15 residues. Germline CDR1 and CDR2: LNHDA and SQIVND (reference sequence). CDR3 bases: TGTGCCAGTAGTGCGGGTCCGATACCGACCTACGAGCAGTACTTC. Amino acids: CASSAGPIPTYEQYF.

This clone occurred once. This chain uses TRBV9 with TRBJ2-1, with TRBD2 identical over 14 bases. The junction had 6 bases not matched to a gene; V was cut back by 3 bases and J by 10 bases. This CDR3 contains 15 residues. Germline values: CDR1 SGDLS, CDR2 YYNGEE. The CDR3 nucleotides are TGTGCCAGCAGCGACCCGGGACTAGCGGGAGAAGAGCAGTTCTTC. It translates to CASSDPGLAGEEQFF.

The J gene is TRBJ2-3, the V gene TRBV27; 11 positions match TRBD2. The ends lost 2 bases at V and 1 base at J; junction bases unmatched: 8. The CDR3 is 18 amino acids. Germline-derived CDR1 and CDR2 are MNHEY and SMNVEV (reference sequence). The CDR3 protein is CASSLGLAGGRGTDTQYF. The CDR3 DNA sequence: TGTGCCAGCAGTTTAGGGCTAGCGGGGGGCCGGGGCACAGATACGCAGTATTTT.

The rearrangement uses TRBV28 and TRBJ2-2; no definite D call. With 6 bases removed from V and 7 bases from J, the gap between germline ends came to 12 bases. The CDR3 is 13 residues long. Germline V gene lookup returns CDR1 MDHEN and CDR2 SYDVKM. The CDR3 region is CASSPPLSGELFF. The CDR3 DNA reads as TGTGCCAGCAGCCCCCCGCTCAGCGGGGAGCTGTTTTTT.

The V call is TRBV30, the J call TRBJ2-7; D gene ambiguous. CDR3 length: 12 amino acids. V was pared by 3 bases and J by 3 bases, with 9 bases between. Germline CDR1 reads GTSNPN; CDR2 reads SVGIG (reference sequence). CDR3 sequence reads: CAWRTPGYEQYF. CDR3 DNA: TGTGCCTGGAGGACACCCGGCTACGAGCAGTACTTC.